Here is one TCR beta chain with its context. A junction boundary mismatches the germline segment, possibly from a read error. These data are taken from a study of response to subunit inactivated influenza vaccine. CDR1 is GTSNPN and CDR2 is SVGIG in the germline V gene (reference sequence). CDR3 length equals 15 residues. Using its own MiXCR run on the RT-PCR reads, TCRdb lists one record per CDR3 protein. The sample lists roughly 620,000 distinct CDR3 sequences, around 10% occurring once. These data are also associated with another study on T cells expressing NK-cell markers. That work adds: Libraries used 5'RACE template switching adding universal primer site and UMIs. CD3+CD56+NKG2C+, CD3+CD56+NKG2C- and CD3+CD56-NKG2C+ T cells, once sorted, supplied the TCR beta repertoires. Eight donors were sequenced, of whom seven were HCMV-seropositive, while the remaining one was HCMV-seronegative. Once again these clonotypes came out on top in the CD3+CD56-NKG2C+ fraction of four donors. What remained unclear was the HCMV specificity of expanded NKG2C+ T cell clones.

The sample here was PBMCs from blood, taken on the day of vaccination. The source of this sequence is a man aged 45 to 65 who received an inactivated influenza vaccine. This chain uses TRBV30 with TRBJ2-7, with D tentatively TRBD1 or TRBD2 (5 bases each). The CDR3: CAWSAGGHRSYGQYF. The CDR3 region has the DNA TGTGCCTGGAGTGCCGGAGGACATCGCTCCTACGGGCAGTACTTC.